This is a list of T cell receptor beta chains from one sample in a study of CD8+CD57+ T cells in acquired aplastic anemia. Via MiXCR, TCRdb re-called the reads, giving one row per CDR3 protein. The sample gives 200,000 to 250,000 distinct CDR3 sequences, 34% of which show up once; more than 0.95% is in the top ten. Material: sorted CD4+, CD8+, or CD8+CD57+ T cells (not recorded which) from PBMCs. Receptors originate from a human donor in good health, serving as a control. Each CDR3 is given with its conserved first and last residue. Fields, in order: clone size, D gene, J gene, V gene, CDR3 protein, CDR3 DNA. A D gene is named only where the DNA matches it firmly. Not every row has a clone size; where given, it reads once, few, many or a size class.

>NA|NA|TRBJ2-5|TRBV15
CATSRRNGEETQYF
TGTGCCACCAGCAGGAGGAACGGTGAAGAGACCCAGTACTTC
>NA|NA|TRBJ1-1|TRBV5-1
CASSWDANTEAFF
TGCGCCAGCAGCTGGGACGCGAACACTGAAGCTTTCTTT
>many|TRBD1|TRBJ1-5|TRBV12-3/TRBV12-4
CASRPGQGQGEPQHF
TGTGCCAGCAGGCCCGGACAGGGTCAAGGAGAGCCCCAGCATTTT
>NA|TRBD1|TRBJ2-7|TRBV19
CASSKTGQGGSYEQYF
TGTGCCAGTAGTAAGACGGGACAGGGAGGCTCCTACGAGCAGTACTTC
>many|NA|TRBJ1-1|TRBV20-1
CRPIGDKDTEAFF
TGCAGGCCCATCGGGGACAAGGACACTGAAGCTTTCTTT
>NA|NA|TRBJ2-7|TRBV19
CASSIIQGGEHREQYF
TGTGCCAGTAGTATTATCCAGGGGGGGGAGCATCGCGAGCAGTACTTC
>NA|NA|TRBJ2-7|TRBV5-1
CASSPQGRSCEQYF
TGCGCCAGCAGCCCGCAGGGACGTTCCTGCGAGCAGTACTTC
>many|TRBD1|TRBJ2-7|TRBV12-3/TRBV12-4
CASSLLYRDSRYEQYF
TGTGCCAGCAGTCTGCTCTACCGGGACAGCCGCTACGAGCAGTACTTC
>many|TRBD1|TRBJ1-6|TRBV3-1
CASSHAGQGINSPLHF
TGTGCCAGCAGCCACGCGGGACAGGGTATAAATTCACCCCTCCACTTT
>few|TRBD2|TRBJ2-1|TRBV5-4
CASSYPAGVGIDEQFF
TGTGCCAGCAGCTACCCAGCGGGAGTAGGAATCGATGAGCAGTTCTTC
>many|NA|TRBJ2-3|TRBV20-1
CSAKKSSTDTQYF
TGCAGTGCTAAGAAGAGTAGCACAGATACGCAGTATTTT
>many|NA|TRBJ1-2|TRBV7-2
CASSLAAGAAYGYTF
TGTGCCAGCAGCTTAGCGGCAGGGGCGGCCTATGGCTACACCTTC
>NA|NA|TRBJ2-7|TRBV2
CASRAIPPGIEQYF
TGTGCCAGCAGAGCGATTCCGCCGGGGATCGAGCAGTACTTC
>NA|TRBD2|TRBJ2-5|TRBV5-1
CASSLTSGGRFQETQYF
TGCGCCAGCAGCTTGACTAGCGGGGGGCGTTTCCAAGAGACCCAGTACTTC
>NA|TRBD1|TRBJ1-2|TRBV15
CATSRTGGGYGYTF
TGTGCCACCAGCAGAACAGGGGGAGGCTATGGCTACACCTTC
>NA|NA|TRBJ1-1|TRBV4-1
CASSFERRMTWDTEAFF
TGCGCCAGCAGCTTCGAGAGACGTATGACTTGGGACACTGAAGCTTTCTTT
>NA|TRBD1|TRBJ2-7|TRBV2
CASRTQGDYEQYF
TGTGCCAGCAGGACACAGGGGGACTACGAGCAGTACTTC
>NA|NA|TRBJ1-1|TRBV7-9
CASSQSQGETEAFF
TGTGCCAGCAGCCAATCTCAAGGGGAAACTGAAGCTTTCTTT
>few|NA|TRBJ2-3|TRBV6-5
CASSYQFSDTQYF
TGTGCCAGCAGTTACCAATTCTCGGATACGCAGTATTTT
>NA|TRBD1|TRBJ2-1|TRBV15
CATSRDPGPRQGSMAYNEQFF
TGTGCCACCAGCAGAGATCCCGGCCCCCGACAGGGTTCGATGGCCTACAATGAGCAGTTCTTC